The T cell receptor beta chain under discussion was sequenced for a study of response to subunit inactivated influenza vaccine. Regarding the study as a whole: That few new T cells are recruited by each seasonal influenza vaccination was the authors' suggestion.

On this clonotype itself: Its antigen is still unknown.

A single record per CDR3 protein comes from TCRdb applying MiXCR to the RT-PCR reads. The sample shows 860,000 or so distinct CDR3 sequences, around 20% of them seen only once. The sequence was collected from a man over 45 who received an inactivated influenza vaccine. The input for sequencing was PBMCs from blood, taken 4 to 6 days after vaccination.

CDR3: CASSLGTYSGAYEQYF. Here the CDR3 DNA reads TGTGCCAGCAGTTTGGGAACCTATAGCGGGGCCTACGAGCAGTACTTC. The chain links TRBV12-3 or TRBV12-4 to TRBJ2-7; 8 bases align to TRBD2. The CDR3 is 16 amino acids. V trimming: 3 bases; J trimming: 2 bases; junction bases outside the gene matches: 9.